One sample yielded the 8 T cell receptor beta chains listed below, sequenced in a study of OX40 agonist ivuxolimab in advanced cancers. TCRdb's copy holds only in-frame clones and misses some; the assay was immunoSEQ multiplex PCR. The top ten clones hold less than 0.8% of a sample with 76,000 or so clones, approximately 85% of them seen once. The sequenced sample was CD4+ or CD8+ T cells sorted from blood, obtained in a trial of the OX40 agonist ivuxolimab. These receptor sequences come from an adult with an advanced solid tumor such as melanoma, head and neck, liver or kidney cancer.

This rearrangement joins TRBV11-2 to TRBJ1-5; no clear D. Germline V gene data show CDR1 as SGHAT and CDR2 as FQNNGV. Trimming pared 0 bases from V and 11 bases from J, leaving 11 bases between. CDR3 length: 13 residues. Written as DNA, the CDR3 is TGTGCCAGCAGCTTAGATCGGGCCAAAGCCCAGCATTTT. The encoded protein is CASSLDRAKAQHF.

The chain combines TRBV7-6 with TRBJ1-3; tentatively, D is TRBD1 (6 bases). The CDR3 has 16 amino acids. Trimming cost V 4 bases and J 2 bases, with 15 bases left between them. The germline V gene encodes CDR1 SGHVS and CDR2 FNYEAQ. The CDR3: CASSSSGGRAGNTIYF. The CDR3 coding sequence is TGTGCCAGCAGCTCCTCGGGGGGGCGCGCTGGAAACACCATATATTTT.

V and J are TRBV7-2 and TRBJ2-7; weak D call: TRBD2 (6 bases). Germline lookup yields CDR1 SGHTA and CDR2 FQGNSA. This CDR3 is built from 18 residues. The ends were cut back, 1 base at V and 2 bases at J, with 21 bases in the middle. As DNA, the CDR3 is TGTGCCAGCAGCTTAGATCGGAGAAGGAGGGCAACCCCCTACGAGCAGTACTTC. Encoded protein: CASSLDRRRRATPYEQYF.

The rearrangement uses TRBV6-4 and TRBJ2-3; the match to TRBD2 covers 7 bases. Germline lookup yields CDR1 MRHNA and CDR2 SNTAGT. This CDR3 region has 15 residues. V dropped 6 bases and J dropped 2; count of bases not matched to a gene: 8. CDR3 loop: CASSLRGSYTDTQYF. The CDR3 DNA reads as TGTGCCAGCAGCTTGCGGGGGTCTTACACAGATACGCAGTATTTT.

The chain combines TRBV7-9 with TRBJ1-6; D is unresolved. From germline, CDR1 is SEHNR and CDR2 FQNEAQ (reference sequence). Trimming took off 5 bases at V and 7 bases at J, with 15 bases between the two ends. This CDR3 contains 15 residues. The CDR3 sequence: CASSPRGAYNSPLHF. The CDR3 DNA reads as TGTGCCAGCAGCCCCCGAGGAGCATACAATTCACCCCTCCACTTT.

The chain is built from TRBV29-1 and TRBJ2-5, with D unclear. The ends were cut back, 4 bases at V and 2 bases at J, with 11 bases in the middle. The germline V gene encodes CDR1 SQVTM and CDR2 ANQGSEA. The length of the CDR3 is 13 residues. Written as DNA, the CDR3 is TGCAGCGTTGGGCCGAGTTTACAAGAGACCCAGTACTTC. It is translated as CSVGPSLQETQYF.

This chain connects TRBV11-2 to TRBJ2-2, with 7 bases aligning to TRBD1. This CDR3 contains 15 residues. Germline V lookup: CDR1 SGHAT, CDR2 FQNNGV. J gave up 6 bases and V 5 bases, and 9 bases lay outside the gene matches. This CDR3 is CASSRGQAQSGELFF. The CDR3 region has the DNA TGTGCCAGCAGCAGAGGACAGGCCCAGTCCGGGGAGCTGTTTTTT.

V and J are TRBV7-9 and TRBJ2-6; D gene unclear. Germline CDR1 is SEHNR and CDR2 is FQNEAQ (reference sequence). The germline V and J ends were trimmed by 5 bases and 0 bases, with 5 bases remaining between them. The CDR3 sequence is 14 residues long. Written as DNA, the CDR3 is TGTGCCAGCAGCCCAGGCTCTGGGGCCAACGTCCTGACTTTC. The encoded protein is CASSPGSGANVLTF.